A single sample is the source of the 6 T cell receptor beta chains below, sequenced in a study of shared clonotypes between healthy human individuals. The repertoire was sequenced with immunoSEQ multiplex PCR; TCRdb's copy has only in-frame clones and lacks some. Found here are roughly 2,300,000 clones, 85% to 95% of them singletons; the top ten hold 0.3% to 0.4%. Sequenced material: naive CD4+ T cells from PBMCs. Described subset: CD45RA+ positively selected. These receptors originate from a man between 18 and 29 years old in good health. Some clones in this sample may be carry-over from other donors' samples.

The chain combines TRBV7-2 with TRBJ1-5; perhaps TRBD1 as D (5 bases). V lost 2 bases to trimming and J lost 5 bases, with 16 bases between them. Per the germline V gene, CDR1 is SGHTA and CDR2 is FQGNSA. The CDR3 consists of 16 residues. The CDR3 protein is CASSLPVMEGYQPQHF. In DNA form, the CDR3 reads TGTGCCAGCAGCTTACCCGTAATGGAGGGGTATCAGCCCCAGCATTTT.

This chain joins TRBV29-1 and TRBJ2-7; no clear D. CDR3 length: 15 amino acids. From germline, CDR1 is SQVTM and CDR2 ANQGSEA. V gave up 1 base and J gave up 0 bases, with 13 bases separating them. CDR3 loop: CSVEGSGPSSYEQYF. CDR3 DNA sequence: TGCAGCGTTGAAGGGTCAGGCCCGAGCTCCTACGAGCAGTACTTC.

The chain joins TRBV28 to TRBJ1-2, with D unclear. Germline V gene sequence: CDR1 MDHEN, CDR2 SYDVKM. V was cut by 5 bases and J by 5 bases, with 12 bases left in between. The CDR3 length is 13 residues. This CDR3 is CASSKSGSYGYTF. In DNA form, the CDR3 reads TGTGCCAGCAGTAAATCGGGGTCATATGGCTACACCTTC.

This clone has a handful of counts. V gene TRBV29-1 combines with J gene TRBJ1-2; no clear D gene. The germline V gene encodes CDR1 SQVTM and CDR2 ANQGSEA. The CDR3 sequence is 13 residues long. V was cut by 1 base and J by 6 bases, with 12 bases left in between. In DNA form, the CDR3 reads TGCAGCGTTGAAGGGATTCGGAAGGATGGCTACACCTTC. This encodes CSVEGIRKDGYTF.

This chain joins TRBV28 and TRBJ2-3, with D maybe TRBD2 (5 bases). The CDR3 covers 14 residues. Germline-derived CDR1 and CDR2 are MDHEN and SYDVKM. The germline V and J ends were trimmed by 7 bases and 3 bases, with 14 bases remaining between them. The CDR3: CASNIRRGTDTQYF. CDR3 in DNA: TGTGCCAGCAACATAAGGCGAGGGACAGATACGCAGTATTTT.

The CDR3 sequence is CATSRIRNTEAFF. The CDR3 DNA reads as TGTGCCACCAGCAGAATCAGGAACACTGAAGCTTTCTTT. The rearrangement uses TRBV15 and TRBJ1-1; D is undetermined. The germline V and J ends were trimmed by 2 bases and 1 base, with 5 bases remaining between them. Germline CDR1 reads LNHNV; CDR2 reads YYDKDF (reference sequence). The CDR3 runs 13 residues.